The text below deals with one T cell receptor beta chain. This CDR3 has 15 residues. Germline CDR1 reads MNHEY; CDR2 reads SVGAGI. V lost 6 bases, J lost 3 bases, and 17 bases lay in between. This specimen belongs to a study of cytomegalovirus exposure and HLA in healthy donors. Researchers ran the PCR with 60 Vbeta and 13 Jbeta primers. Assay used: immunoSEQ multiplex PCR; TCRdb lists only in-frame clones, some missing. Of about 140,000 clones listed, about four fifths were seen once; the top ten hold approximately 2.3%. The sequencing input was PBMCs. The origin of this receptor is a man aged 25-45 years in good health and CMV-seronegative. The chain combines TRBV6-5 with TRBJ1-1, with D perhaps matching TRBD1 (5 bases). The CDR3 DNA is TGTGCCAGCAGCCCCCCGGGGGTCAGATACACTGAAGCTTTCTTT. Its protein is CASSPPGVRYTEAFF.